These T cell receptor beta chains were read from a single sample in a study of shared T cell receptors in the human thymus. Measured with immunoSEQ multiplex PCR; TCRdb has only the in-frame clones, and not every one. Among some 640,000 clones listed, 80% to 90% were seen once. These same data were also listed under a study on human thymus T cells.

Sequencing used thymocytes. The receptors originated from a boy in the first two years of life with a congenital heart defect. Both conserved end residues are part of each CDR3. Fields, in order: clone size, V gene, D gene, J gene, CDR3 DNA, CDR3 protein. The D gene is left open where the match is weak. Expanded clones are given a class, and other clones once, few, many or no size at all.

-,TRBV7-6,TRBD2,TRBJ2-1,TGTGCCAGCAGCTTTCCCTTAGCGGGGGGGCAGGATGAGCAGTTCTTC,CASSFPLAGGQDEQFF
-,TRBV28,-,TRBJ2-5,TGTGCCAGCAGTTGGGGGCAGGGAAAAGAGACCCAGTACTTC,CASSWGQGKETQYF
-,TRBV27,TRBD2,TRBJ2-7,TGTGCCAGCAGTCGCTTAGCGGGGAGCGAGCAGTACTTC,CASSRLAGSEQYF
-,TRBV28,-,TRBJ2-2,TGTGCCAGCATCACCACCGGGGTCAGTACGAACACCGGGGAGCTGTTTTTT,CASITTGVSTNTGELFF
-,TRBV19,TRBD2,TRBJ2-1,TGTGCCAGTAGTATCCCGAGGGACTACTACAATGAGCAGTTCTTC,CASSIPRDYYNEQFF
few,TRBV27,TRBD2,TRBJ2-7,TGTGCCAGCAGTTTATCTTATGTCGCGGGAGGGCCTCTCGAGCAGTACTTC,CASSLSYVAGGPLEQYF
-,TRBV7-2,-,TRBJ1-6,TGTGCCAGCAGCTTACTCCGGCCAGGGAGGAATTCACCCCTCCACTTT,CASSLLRPGRNSPLHF
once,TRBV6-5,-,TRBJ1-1,TGTGCCAGCAGTTACGCGACTCACCCCCACCAAGGAGCTTTCTTT,CASSYATHPHQGAFF
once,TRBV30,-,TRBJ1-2,TGTGCCTGCAGGGGAGATGGCTACACCTTC,CACRGDGYTF
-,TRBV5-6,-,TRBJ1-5,TGTGCCAGCAGCCTCCAGGACTCCAATCAGCCCCAGCATTTT,CASSLQDSNQPQHF
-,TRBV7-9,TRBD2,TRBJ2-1,TGTGCCAGCAGCCTAACGGGGACTAGCGGGGGGCGGCCCTACAATGAGCAGTTCTTC,CASSLTGTSGGRPYNEQFF
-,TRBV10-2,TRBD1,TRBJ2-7,TGCGCCAGCAGGGGGTGGGACAGGGTTCACGAGCAGTACTTC,CASRGWDRVHEQYF
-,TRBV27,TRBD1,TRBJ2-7,TGTGCCAGCTTGTTGAGGACAGGGGACTCCTACGAGCAGTACTTC,CASLLRTGDSYEQYF
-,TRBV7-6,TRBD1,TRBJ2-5,TGTGCCAGCAGTAGATTCCGGGACAGCCCTTTACAAGAGACCCAGTACTTC,CASSRFRDSPLQETQYF
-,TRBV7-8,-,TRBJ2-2,TGTGCCAGCAGCCCCGGTACGAGAGGCACCGGGGAGCTGTTTTTT,CASSPGTRGTGELFF
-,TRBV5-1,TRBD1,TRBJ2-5,TGCGCCAGCAGCTTGTCGGTTGTCGAGACAGGGGACCAAGAGACCCAGTACTTC,CASSLSVVETGDQETQYF
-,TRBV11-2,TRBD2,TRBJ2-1,TGTGCCAGCAGCTTAGACAGATCTGGGCTAGCGGTATTCCATGAGCAGTTCTTC,CASSLDRSGLAVFHEQFF
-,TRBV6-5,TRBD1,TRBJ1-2,TGTGCCAGCAGTCAAGTCGGACAGGGTGGCTATGGCTACACCTTC,CASSQVGQGGYGYTF
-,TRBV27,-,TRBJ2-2,TGTGCCAGCAGTTTTAGCACCGGGGAGCTGTTTTTT,CASSFSTGELFF
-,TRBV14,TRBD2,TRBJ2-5,TGTGCCAGCAGCCAAGCGGCGGCGACTAGCGGGAGGAAAGAGACCCAGTACTTC,CASSQAAATSGRKETQYF
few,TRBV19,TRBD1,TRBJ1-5,TGTGCCAGAGGGGACAGGGCATTCAATCAGCCCCAGCATTTT,CARGDRAFNQPQHF
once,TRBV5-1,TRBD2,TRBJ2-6,TGCGCCAGCAGCTTGGTGGGCGGGGGGGCTTCTGGGGCCAACGTCCTGACTTTC,CASSLVGGGASGANVLTF
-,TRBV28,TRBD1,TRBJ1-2,TGTGCCAGCAGTTTCCTACAGGGGAACTATGGCTACACCTTC,CASSFLQGNYGYTF
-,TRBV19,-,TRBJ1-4,TGTGCCGACAGCCTGGTGTGTAATGAAAAACTGTTTTTT,CADSLVCNEKLFF
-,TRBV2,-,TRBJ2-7,TGTGCCAGCAGTGAAGGCTGGCCCGACTACGAGCAGTACTTC,CASSEGWPDYEQYF
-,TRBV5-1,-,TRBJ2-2,TGCGCCAGCAGCCAGGCCTGGGGGAGGCCTCTCACCGGGGAGCTGTTTTTT,CASSQAWGRPLTGELFF
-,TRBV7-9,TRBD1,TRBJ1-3,TGTGCCAGCAGCGGACAGACAGGGCGACCCTCTGGAAACACCATATATTTT,CASSGQTGRPSGNTIYF
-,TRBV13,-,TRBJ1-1,TGTGCCAGCAGCTCAGGGCGGAACACTGAAGCTTTCTTT,CASSSGRNTEAFF
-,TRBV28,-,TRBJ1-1,TGTGCCAGCAGTTTGAGGGGGGGCGCTGAAGCTTTCTTT,CASSLRGGAEAFF
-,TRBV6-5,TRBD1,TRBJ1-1,TGTGCCAGCAGCCCAGGGGGCCACGGAGCTTTCTTT,CASSPGGHGAFF
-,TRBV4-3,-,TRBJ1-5,TGCGCCAGCAGCCAAGATCGACAGGTCAATCAGCCCCAGCATTTT,CASSQDRQVNQPQHF
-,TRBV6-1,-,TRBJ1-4,TGTGCCAGCAGTCCAGGGGCAAATGAAAAACTGTTTTTT,CASSPGANEKLFF
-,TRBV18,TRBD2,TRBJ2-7,TGTGCCAGCTCACCAACTACGGGACTAGCGGGACCTCAGCAGTACTTC,CASSPTTGLAGPQQYF
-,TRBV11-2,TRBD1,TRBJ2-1,TGTGCCAGCAGCTTAGGGGGGACAGGGCCTTACAATGAGCAGTTCTTC,CASSLGGTGPYNEQFF
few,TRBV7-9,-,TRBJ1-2,TGTGCCAGCAGCCTTGGAACCGGGACTGAAAACTATGGCTACACCTTC,CASSLGTGTENYGYTF
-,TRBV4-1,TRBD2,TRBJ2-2,TGCGCCAGCAGCCAAGATTCGGGCGGGAGGGATCTCAACACCGGGGAGCTGTTTTTT,CASSQDSGGRDLNTGELFF
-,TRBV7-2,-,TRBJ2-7,TGTGCCAGCAGCTTAATACCAGGGCCTACCTACGAGCAGTACTTC,CASSLIPGPTYEQYF
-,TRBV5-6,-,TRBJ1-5,TGTGCCAGCAGCTTGGCAGGTGATCAGCCCCAGCATTTT,CASSLAGDQPQHF
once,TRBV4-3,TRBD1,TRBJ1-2,TGCGCCAGCAGCCAAGCCCCACAGGGGCCATATACCCATGGCTACACCTTC,CASSQAPQGPYTHGYTF
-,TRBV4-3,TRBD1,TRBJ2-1,TGCGCCAGCAGCCAGGGACAGGGCTCCTACAATGAGCAGTTCTTC,CASSQGQGSYNEQFF
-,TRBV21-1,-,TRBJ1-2,TGTGCCAGCATTGGGGGGTGCACAGGGGGCTTGGGTGAGAACGGCTACACCTTC,CASIGGCTGGLGENGYTF
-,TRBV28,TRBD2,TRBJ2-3,TGTGCCAGCAACAATGGACTAGCAGGAACAGATACGCAGTATTTT,CASNNGLAGTDTQYF
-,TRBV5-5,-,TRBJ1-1,TGTGCCAGCAGCTTGTCATGGCAGGGAAATTTCACTGAAGCTTTCTTT,CASSLSWQGNFTEAFF
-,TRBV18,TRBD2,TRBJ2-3,TGTGCCAGCTCACCAAGGGAGGGAATTAGGGATACGCAGTATTTT,CASSPREGIRDTQYF
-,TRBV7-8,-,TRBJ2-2,TGTGCCAGCAGCGCGCAAGGGGGGAGGGGGTACCGGGAGCTGTTTTTT,CASSAQGGRGYRELFF
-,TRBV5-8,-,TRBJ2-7,TGTGCCAGCAGCTTGAAGTTCGGTACAGGGATTACCTACGAGCAGTACTTC,CASSLKFGTGITYEQYF
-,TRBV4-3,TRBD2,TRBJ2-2,TGCGCCAGCAGCCACCCTGGACTAGCGGGCGCCGGGGAGCTGTTTTTT,CASSHPGLAGAGELFF
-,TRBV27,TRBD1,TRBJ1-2,TGTGCCAGCAGTTTATCTAGGACAGGGTATGGCTATGGCTACACCTTC,CASSLSRTGYGYGYTF
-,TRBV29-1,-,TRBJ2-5,TGCAGCGTTGAAAGGGGTAGCAGGCGAGAGACCCAGTACTTC,CSVERGSRRETQYF
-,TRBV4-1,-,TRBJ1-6,TGCGCCAGCAGCCAAGAGGACAGCGGCGGATCACCCCTCCACTTT,CASSQEDSGGSPLHF
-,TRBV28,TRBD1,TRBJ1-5,TGTGCCACCCTCAGGGGGCTGCTCAATCAGCCCCAGCATTTT,CATLRGLLNQPQHF
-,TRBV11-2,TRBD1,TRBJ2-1,TGTGCCAGCAGCTTAGATCGGAAGGGGGCGCGGAATGAGCAGTTCTTC,CASSLDRKGARNEQFF
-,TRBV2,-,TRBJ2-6,TGTGCCAGCAGTGAAGGGCGAGGAGGGTCTGGGGCCAACGTCCTGACTTTC,CASSEGRGGSGANVLTF
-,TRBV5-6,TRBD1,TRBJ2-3,TGTGCCAGCAGCTTGGCAAAGGGACAGGCCAGCGGCACAGATACGCAGTATTTT,CASSLAKGQASGTDTQYF
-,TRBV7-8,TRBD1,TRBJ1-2,TGTGCCAGCAGCTCTACGTCGGGTACAGGGGGTATGGTCTATGGCTACACCTTC,CASSSTSGTGGMVYGYTF
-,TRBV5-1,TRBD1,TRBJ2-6,TGCGCCAGCAGCTGCTATTTGCAGCGACAGGGATTAACTACTGGGGCCAACGTCCTGACTTTC,CASSCYLQRQGLTTGANVLTF
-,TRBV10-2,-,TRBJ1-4,TGCGCCAGCAGTGAAGCGGGGAGGGGTGAAAAACTGTTTTTT,CASSEAGRGEKLFF
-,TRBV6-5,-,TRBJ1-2,TGTGCCAGCAGTTATGTACACACCTCATATGGCTACACCTTC,CASSYVHTSYGYTF
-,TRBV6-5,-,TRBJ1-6,TGTGCCAGCAACTCACTGCAGGGGCGCCTCCACTTT,CASNSLQGRLHF